This T cell receptor (beta chain) was recorded in a study of shared clonotypes between healthy human individuals. The protocol was immunoSEQ multiplex PCR, while the TCRdb copy is restricted to in-frame clones and leaves out a portion. In the table there are roughly 2.5 million clones, approximately 90% of which are singletons. Overall study results and limits: Generation of non-shared clonotypes was less probable than generation of clonotypes shared by all four donors.

Germline V lookup: CDR1 GTSNPN, CDR2 SVGIG (reference sequence). V shed 5 bases and J 9 bases; nucleotides not matched to a gene: 18. The CDR3 sequence is 17 residues long. As for this clone: Its antigen is unidentified.

Input material: naive CD4+ T cells sorted from blood. The subset was: CD45RA+ positively selected. The J gene is TRBJ2-6, the V gene TRBV30; 8 bases are shared with TRBD2. This sequence originates from a young man in good health. DNA for the CDR3: TGTGCCTGGGCCCTCTCCCGGACTAGCCGGGGTGTCAACGTCCTGACTTTC. This gives the protein CAWALSRTSRGVNVLTF.